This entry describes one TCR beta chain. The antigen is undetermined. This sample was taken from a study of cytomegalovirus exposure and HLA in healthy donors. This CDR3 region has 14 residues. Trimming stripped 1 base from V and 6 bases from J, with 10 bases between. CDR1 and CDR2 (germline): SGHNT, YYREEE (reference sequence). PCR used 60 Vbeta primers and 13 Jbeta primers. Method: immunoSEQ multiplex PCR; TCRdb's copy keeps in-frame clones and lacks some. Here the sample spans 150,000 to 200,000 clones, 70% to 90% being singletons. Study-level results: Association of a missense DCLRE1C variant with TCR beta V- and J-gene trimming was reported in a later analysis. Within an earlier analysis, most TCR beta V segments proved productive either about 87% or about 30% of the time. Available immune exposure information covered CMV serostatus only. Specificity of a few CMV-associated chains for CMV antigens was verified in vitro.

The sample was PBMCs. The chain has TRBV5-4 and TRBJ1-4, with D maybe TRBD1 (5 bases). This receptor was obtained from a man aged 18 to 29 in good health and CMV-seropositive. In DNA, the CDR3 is TGTGCCAGCAGCTTGTACAGGAAAGATGAAAAACTGTTTTTT. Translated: CASSLYRKDEKLFF.